This TCR beta chain is from a study of technical replicates of blood from several donors. CDR1 and CDR2 (germline): SGHRS, YFSETQ. The CDR3 extends over 17 amino acids. V was pared by 4 bases and J by 2 bases, with 5 bases of the junction left unmatched. TCRdb keeps only in-frame clones here, not all; method: immunoSEQ multiplex PCR. The data contain tens of thousands of clones, 95% to 98% of them singletons. V is TRBV5-1 and J is TRBJ2-5; 16 bases align to TRBD2. Source material: T cells isolated from PBMCs. The TCR comes from a human donor in good health. The CDR3 sequence is CASSPGLAGGTQETQYF. The CDR3 DNA sequence: TGCGCCAGCAGCCCGGGACTAGCGGGAGGGACGCAAGAGACCCAGTACTTC. The variable domain in full, with the rest retrieved from reference TRBV5-1 and TRBJ2-5, is KAGVTQTPRYLIKTRGQQVTLSCSPISGHRSVSWYQQTPGQGLQFLFEYFSETQRNKGNFPGRFSGRQFSNSRSEMNVSTLELGDSALYLCASSPGLAGGTQETQYFGPGTRLLVL.